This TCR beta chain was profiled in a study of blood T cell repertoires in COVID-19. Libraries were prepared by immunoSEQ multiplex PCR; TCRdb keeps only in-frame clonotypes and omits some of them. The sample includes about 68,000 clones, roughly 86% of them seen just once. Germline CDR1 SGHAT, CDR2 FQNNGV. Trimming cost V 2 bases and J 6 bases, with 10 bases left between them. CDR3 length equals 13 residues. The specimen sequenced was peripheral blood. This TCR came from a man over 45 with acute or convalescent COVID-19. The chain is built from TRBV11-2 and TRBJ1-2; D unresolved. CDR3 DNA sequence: TGTGCCAGCAGCTTATTTAAGGGAGATGGCTACACCTTC. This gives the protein CASSLFKGDGYTF.